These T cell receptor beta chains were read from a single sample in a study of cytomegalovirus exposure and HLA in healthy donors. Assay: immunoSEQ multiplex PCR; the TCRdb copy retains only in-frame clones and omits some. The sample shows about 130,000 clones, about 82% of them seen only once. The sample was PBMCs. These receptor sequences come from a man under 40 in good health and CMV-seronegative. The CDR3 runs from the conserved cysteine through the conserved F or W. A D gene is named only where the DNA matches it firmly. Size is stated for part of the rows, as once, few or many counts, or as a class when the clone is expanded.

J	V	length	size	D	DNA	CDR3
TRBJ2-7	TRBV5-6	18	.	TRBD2	TGTGCCAGCAGCTTGGCGCTAGCGGGGGTTTTAAGCTCCTACGAGCAGTACTTC	CASSLALAGVLSSYEQYF
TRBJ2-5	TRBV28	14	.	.	TGTGCCAGCAGTACTCGAGGTGTGGAGGAGACCCAGTACTTC	CASSTRGVEETQYF
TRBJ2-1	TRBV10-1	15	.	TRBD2	TGCGCCAGCAGAATCAGCGGGACCCTGCTTCGTGAGCAGTTCTTC	CASRISGTLLREQFF
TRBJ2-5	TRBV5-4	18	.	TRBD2	TGTGCCAGCAGCTTACTCCTTCCTAGCGGGACTCTCCAAGAGACCCAGTACTTC	CASSLLLPSGTLQETQYF
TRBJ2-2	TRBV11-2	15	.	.	TGTGCCAGCAGCTTGGGGACAAAAGTTGCCGGGGAGCTGTTTTTT	CASSLGTKVAGELFF
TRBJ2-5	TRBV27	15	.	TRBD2	TGTGCCAGCAGGGAGCGGGGGCCGGAGAGAGAGACCCAGTACTTC	CASRERGPERETQYF
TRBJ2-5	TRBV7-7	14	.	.	TGTGCTAGCTCTCTTGGAGGTCGGGGGGAGACCCAGTACTTC	CASSLGGRGETQYF
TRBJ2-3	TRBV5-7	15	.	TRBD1	TGTGCCAGCAGCCAGACAGGGCCTAGCACAGATACGCAGTATTTT	CASSQTGPSTDTQYF
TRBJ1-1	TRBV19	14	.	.	TGTGCCAGTAGTATCCGGGGAGGGTTACCAGAAGCTTTCTTT	CASSIRGGLPEAFF
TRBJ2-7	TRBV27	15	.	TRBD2	TGTGCCAGCAGCCCAATAGCGGGTCCGCCCTACGAGCAGTACTTC	CASSPIAGPPYEQYF
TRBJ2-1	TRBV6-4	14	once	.	TGTGCCAGCAGCGTGCAGGGTGGGGACAATGAGCAGTTCTTC	CASSVQGGDNEQFF
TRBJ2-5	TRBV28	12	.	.	TGTGCCAGCAAGTCGGGAGCGGAGACCCAGTACTTC	CASKSGAETQYF
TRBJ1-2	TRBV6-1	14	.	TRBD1	TGTGCCAGCAGTAGGGACAGAACCCACTATGGCTACACCTTC	CASSRDRTHYGYTF
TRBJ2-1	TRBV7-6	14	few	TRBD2	TGTGCCAGCAGCTCGACTAGCGGGGTTAATGAGCAGTTCTTC	CASSSTSGVNEQFF
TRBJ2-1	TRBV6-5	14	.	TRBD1	TGTGCCAGCAGTTACCCGGGACAGGGGGGTTCGCAGTTCTTC	CASSYPGQGGSQFF
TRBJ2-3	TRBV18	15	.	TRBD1	TGTGCCAGCTCAGGACGAGACAGGGGGCAAGATACGCAGTATTTT	CASSGRDRGQDTQYF
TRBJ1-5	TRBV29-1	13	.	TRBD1	TGCAGCGTTGAAGAAACAGGGGGGCAGCCCCAGCATTTT	CSVEETGGQPQHF
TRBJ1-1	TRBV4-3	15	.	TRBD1	TGCGCCAGCAGCCAAGCCGACAGGGTGAACACTGAAGCTTTCTTT	CASSQADRVNTEAFF
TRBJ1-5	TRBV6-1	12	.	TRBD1	TGTGCCAGCAGTGAGAAGACAGGGTCCCAGCATTTT	CASSEKTGSQHF
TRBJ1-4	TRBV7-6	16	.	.	TGTGCCAGCAGCGGGGGAGGGGGTAAGATGAATGAAAAACTGTTTTTT	CASSGGGGKMNEKLFF
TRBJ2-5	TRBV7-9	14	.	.	TGTGCCAGCAGCTTAGCGGACTCCCACGAGACCCAGTACTTC	CASSLADSHETQYF
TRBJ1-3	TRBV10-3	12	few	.	TGTGCCATCAGTGAAGGGGAACCGACCATATATTTT	CAISEGEPTIYF
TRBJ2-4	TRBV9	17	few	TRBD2	TGTGCCAGCAGCATGGGACTAGCGGGGACAGCCAAAAACATTCAGTACTTC	CASSMGLAGTAKNIQYF
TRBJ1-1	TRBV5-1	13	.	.	TGCGCCAGCAGCTTAGCACCTCCCACTGAAGCTTTCTTT	CASSLAPPTEAFF
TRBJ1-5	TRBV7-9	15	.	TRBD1	TGTGCCAGCAGCACAGGGGGCAAGGGGAATCAGCCCCAGCATTTT	CASSTGGKGNQPQHF
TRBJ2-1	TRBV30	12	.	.	TGTGCCTGGAGTGGGGGGCACAATGAGCAGTTCTTC	CAWSGGHNEQFF
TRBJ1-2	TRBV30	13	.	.	TGTGCCTGGCTGAGACAGAGACCCTATGGCTACACCTTC	CAWLRQRPYGYTF
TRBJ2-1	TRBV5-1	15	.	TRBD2	TGCGCCAGCAGCTTGGGGGTAGCGGGAGCTTATGAGCAGTTCTTC	CASSLGVAGAYEQFF
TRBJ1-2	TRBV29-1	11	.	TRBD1	TGCAGCGTCGGACAGGACTATGGCTACACCTTC	CSVGQDYGYTF
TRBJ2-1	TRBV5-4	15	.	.	TGTGCCAGCAGCTTGGCCAGGGGAGTCTACAATGAGCAGTTCTTC	CASSLARGVYNEQFF
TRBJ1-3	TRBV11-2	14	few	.	TGTGCCAGCAGCTTAGGCTACCTGGGAAACACCATATATTTT	CASSLGYLGNTIYF
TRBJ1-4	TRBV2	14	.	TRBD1	TGTGCCAGCGAACGACAGGGGACTAATGAAAAACTGTTTTTT	CASERQGTNEKLFF
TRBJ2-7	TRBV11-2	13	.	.	TGTGCCAGCAGCCTCGCAGGGGCAGGGGAGCAGTACTTC	CASSLAGAGEQYF
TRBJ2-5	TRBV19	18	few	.	TGTGCCAGTAGTATAACTTTGGGAGGAGGGGGCAGGGAAGAGACCCAGTACTTC	CASSITLGGGGREETQYF
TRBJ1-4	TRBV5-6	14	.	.	TGTGCCAGCAGCTTGGACACCCAGGGAGAAAAACTGTTTTTT	CASSLDTQGEKLFF
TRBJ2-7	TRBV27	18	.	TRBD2	TGTGCCAGCAGTTATAAGCCCCTTTCGGTAGCGGGACACTACGAGCAGTACTTC	CASSYKPLSVAGHYEQYF
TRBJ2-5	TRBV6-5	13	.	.	TGTGCCAGCAGTGGACATATACAAGAGACCCAGTACTTC	CASSGHIQETQYF
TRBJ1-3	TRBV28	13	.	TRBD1	TGTGCCAGCAGGGACAGGGCTGGAAACACCATATATTTT	CASRDRAGNTIYF
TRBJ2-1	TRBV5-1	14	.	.	TGCGCCAGCAGCTTACAGGGCGAGGGTCATGAGCAGTTCTTC	CASSLQGEGHEQFF
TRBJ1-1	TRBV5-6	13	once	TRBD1	TGTGCCAGCAGCTTGCGACAGGGAACTGAAGCTTTCTTT	CASSLRQGTEAFF
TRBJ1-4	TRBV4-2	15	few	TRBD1	TGTGCCAGCAGCCAAGCACAGGGGTCTAATGAAAAACTGTTTTTT	CASSQAQGSNEKLFF
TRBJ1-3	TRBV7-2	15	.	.	TGTGCCAGCAGACTAGTGGGGGCGCAAGGAAACACCATATATTTT	CASRLVGAQGNTIYF
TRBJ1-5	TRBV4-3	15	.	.	TGCGCCAGCAGCCAAGATCTTTTTGGCAATCAGCCCCAGCATTTT	CASSQDLFGNQPQHF
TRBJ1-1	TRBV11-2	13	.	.	TGTGCCAGCAGCTTAGGAGTTGACACTGAAGCTTTCTTT	CASSLGVDTEAFF
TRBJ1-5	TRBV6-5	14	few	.	TGTGCCAGCAGTCCGGGATTAGGCAATCAGCCCCAGCATTTT	CASSPGLGNQPQHF
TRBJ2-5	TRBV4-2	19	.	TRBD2	TGTGCCAGCAGCCAAGACCCGGACGAACTAGCGGGAGGGGGGAAGACCCAGTACTTC	CASSQDPDELAGGGKTQYF
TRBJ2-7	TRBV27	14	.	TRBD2	TGTGCCAGCAGTTTAGCGGGAGGCGCCTACGAGCAGTACTTC	CASSLAGGAYEQYF
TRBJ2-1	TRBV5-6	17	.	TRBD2	TGTGCCAGCAGCTTGACCGGGACTAAATTTTACAGAAATGAGCAGTTCTTC	CASSLTGTKFYRNEQFF